A single sample is the source of the 3 T cell receptor beta chains below, sequenced in a study of blood T cells in healthy people across ages. For the second PCR, which ran for roughly 6 to 12 cycles, a sample-barcoded 5' primer and a J-beta primer mix were used. In TCRdb, the 5' RACE reads were re-called with MiXCR into one record per CDR3 protein. Here the sample spans some 1.7 million distinct CDR3 sequences, 28% being singletons. The sequenced material came from blood. These receptors all come from a woman between 25 and 40 years old in good health.

The CDR3 DNA follows: TGTGCCAGCAGCTTAGAAGGGGGATTGCGTACTGAAGCTTTCTTT. Protein sequence: CASSLEGGLRTEAFF. This rearrangement joins TRBV11-2 to TRBJ1-1, with D tentatively TRBD1 (6 bases). The germline V and J ends were trimmed by 0 bases and 5 bases, with 13 bases remaining between them. Germline-derived CDR1 and CDR2 are SGHAT and FQNNGV. There are 15 residues in the CDR3.

V gene TRBV20-1 combines with J gene TRBJ2-1; 9 bases line up with TRBD2. V gave up 6 bases and J gave up 8 bases; unmatched junction bases: 14. The CDR3 is 15 amino acids. Per the germline V gene, CDR1 is DFQATT and CDR2 is SNEGSKA (reference sequence). CDR3 amino acids: CSAQAISGGYDEQFF. DNA of the CDR3: TGCAGTGCCCAGGCTATCAGCGGGGGGTACGATGAGCAGTTCTTC.

This clonotype came up many times. This chain links TRBV4-3 with TRBJ2-3, with D perhaps TRBD1 (5 bases). This CDR3 region has 16 residues. Deletions cut 0 bases from V and 3 bases from J, with 13 bases between. CDR1 is LGHNA, CDR2 YSLEER, per germline. The CDR3 loop reads CASSQDDFQGTDTQYF. The DNA for the CDR3 is TGCGCCAGCAGCCAAGATGACTTCCAGGGAACAGATACGCAGTATTTT.